This T cell receptor beta chain originates from a study of T cell responses to AZD1222 COVID-19 vaccine. This CDR3 spans 12 amino acids. Germline V gives CDR1 SNHLY, CDR2 FYNNEI. Trimming pared 9 bases from V and 1 base from J, leaving 9 bases between. Assay: immunoSEQ multiplex PCR; the TCRdb copy retains only in-frame clones and omits some. The table lists about 140,000 clones, 85% to 90% of them singletons. Note on this clone: Its target is unknown.

Points from the study as a whole: Unmutated regions of variants are reportedly targeted by nearly half of spike-specific TCRs.

The clonotype originates from an adult in good health. Sequenced material: peripheral blood, taken on day 0 of AZD1222 vaccination. The rearrangement links TRBV2 to TRBJ1-2; no definite D call. CDR3 region: CASTPDNYGYTF. CDR3 in DNA: TGTGCCAGTACCCCGGATAACTATGGCTACACCTTC.